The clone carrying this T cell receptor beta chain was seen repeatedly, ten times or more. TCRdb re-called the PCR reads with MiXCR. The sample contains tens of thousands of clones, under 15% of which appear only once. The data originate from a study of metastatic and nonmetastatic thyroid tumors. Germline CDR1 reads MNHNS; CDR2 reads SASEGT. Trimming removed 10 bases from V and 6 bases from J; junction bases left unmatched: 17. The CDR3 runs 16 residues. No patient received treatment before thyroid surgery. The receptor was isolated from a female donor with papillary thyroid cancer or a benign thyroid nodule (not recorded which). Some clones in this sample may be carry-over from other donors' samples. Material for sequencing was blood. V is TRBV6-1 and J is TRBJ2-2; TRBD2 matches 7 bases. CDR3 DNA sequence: TGTGCCACCCACGACTCCCAGCGGGAAGGGGCCGGGGAGCTGTTTTTT. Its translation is CATHDSQREGAGELFF.